This T cell receptor beta chain emerged from a study of blood T cell repertoires in COVID-19. The CDR3 runs to 15 residues. In germline, CDR1 is MGHRA, CDR2 YSYEKL. V was cut by 1 base and J by 4 bases, with 13 bases left in between. Assay used: immunoSEQ multiplex PCR; TCRdb lists only in-frame clones, some missing. The sample holds about 360,000 clones, about 89% seen once. Participants spanned ages roughly 18 to 90 years and resided in about two dozen US areas. Cohort 3 recovered donors had two negative PCRs, clearance, or symptom resolution. The chain uses TRBV4-1 and TRBJ1-1; possible D gene TRBD1, 5 bases. The sample was PBMCs or T cells enriched from blood (not recorded which). The receptor's source is a man younger than 45 who had recovered from COVID-19. In nucleotides, the CDR3 is TGCGCCAGCAGCCAAGCGGGCAGGGTGGCCACTGAAGCTTTCTTT. It encodes CASSQAGRVATEAFF.